The clone carrying this T cell receptor (beta chain) was found many times. Its target is unknown. TCRdb reprocessed the 5' RACE reads with MiXCR, giving one entry per CDR3 protein. This table has 100,000 or so distinct CDR3 sequences, around 3.3% appearing once. This entry is derived from a study of neurological immune-mediated disorders. The unsorted libraries originated from 2 million PBMCs kept at -80 C. Whole-study findings and limits: The study phylogenetically grouped the repertoires of 18 of 34 multiple sclerosis patients into one related-CDR3 cluster, a possible signature. The most TCR clonal expansion was seen in HTLV-1-associated myelopathy, and the least was seen in multiple sclerosis, which fell below healthy controls.

Trimming removed 4 bases at V and 0 bases at J, with 13 bases between. Germline assignment: CDR1 SGHRS and CDR2 YFSETQ. The CDR3 loop spans 15 amino acids. The source is a woman between 18 and 29 years old with multiple sclerosis. The chain employs TRBV5-1 and TRBJ1-2; D might be TRBD1 (6 bases). The specimen was PBMCs. CDR3 amino acids: CASSVYRETNYGYTF. The CDR3 DNA sequence: TGCGCCAGCAGCGTGTACAGGGAGACTAACTATGGCTACACCTTC.